The TCR beta chain described here comes from a study of T cell repertoires in cytomegalovirus infection. J gave up 5 bases and V 4 bases, and 5 bases lay outside the gene matches. The CDR3 totals 15 residues. Germline V gene sequence: CDR1 LGHNA, CDR2 YSLEER. Of note for this clonotype: Its matching antigen is unknown.

One entry per CDR3 protein results from TCRdb running MiXCR on the reads. The table records fewer than 1,000,000 distinct CDR3 sequences, roughly 31% of them present only once. The rearrangement uses TRBV4-3 and TRBJ2-1, with 10 bases fitting TRBD2. The sequence derives from a human donor in good health (CMV status not recorded). Some clones in this sample may be carry-over from other donors' samples. The source material was cultured CD8+ T cells from PBMCs, sampled from culture after CMV antigen stimulation. CDR3 DNA sequence: TGCGCCAGCAGCCGAACTAGCGGGGATCACAATGAGCAGTTCTTC. It codes for CASSRTSGDHNEQFF.